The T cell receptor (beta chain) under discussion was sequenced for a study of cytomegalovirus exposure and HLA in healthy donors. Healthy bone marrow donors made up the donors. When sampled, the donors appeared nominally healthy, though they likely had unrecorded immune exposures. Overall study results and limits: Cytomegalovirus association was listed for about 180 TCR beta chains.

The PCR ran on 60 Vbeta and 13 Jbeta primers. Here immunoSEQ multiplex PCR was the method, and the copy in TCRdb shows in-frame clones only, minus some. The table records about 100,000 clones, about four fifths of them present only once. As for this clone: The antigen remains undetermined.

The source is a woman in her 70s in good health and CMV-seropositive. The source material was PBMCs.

CDR3 bases: TGTGCCAGCAGCGACAGGGGGCTGTCCGCCTACGAGCAGTACTTC. This translates into CASSDRGLSAYEQYF. The chain links TRBV6-5 to TRBJ2-5, with TRBD1 matching 10 bases. Gene TRBJ2-7 matches the end of the DNA better, so the J call may be wrong. The CDR3 length is 15 residues. Germline CDR1 is MNHEY and CDR2 is SVGAGI.